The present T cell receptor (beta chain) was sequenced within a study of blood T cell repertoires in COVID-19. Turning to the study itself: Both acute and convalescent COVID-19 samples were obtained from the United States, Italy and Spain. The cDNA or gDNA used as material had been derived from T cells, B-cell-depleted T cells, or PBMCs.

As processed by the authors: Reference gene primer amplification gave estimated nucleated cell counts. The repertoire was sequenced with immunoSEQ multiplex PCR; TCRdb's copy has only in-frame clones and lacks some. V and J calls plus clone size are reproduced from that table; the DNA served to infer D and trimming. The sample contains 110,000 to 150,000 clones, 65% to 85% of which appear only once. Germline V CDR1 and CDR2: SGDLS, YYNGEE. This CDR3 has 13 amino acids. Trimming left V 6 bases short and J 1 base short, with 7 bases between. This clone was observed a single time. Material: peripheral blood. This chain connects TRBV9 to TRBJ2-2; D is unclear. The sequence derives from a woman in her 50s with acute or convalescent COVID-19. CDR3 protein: CASNSGNTGELFF. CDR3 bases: TGTGCCAGCAACTCGGGGAACACCGGGGAGCTGTTTTTT.